The 26 T cell receptor beta chains below were found in one sample sequenced in a study of T-cell memory formation after mild COVID-19 (dated by TCRdb to the early 2020s). Libraries were prepared through 5' RACE. TCRdb names Illumina NovaSeq 6000 as the instrument used. TCRdb trimmed public reads at Q25 via fastp, called clones via MiXCR and kept in-frame beta chains. Each entry is one CDR3 protein sequence, shown with its most common DNA and genes. Recorded for this sample are almost 550,000 distinct CDR3 sequences; roughly 22% of them occurred a single time. The ten largest clones capture approximately 13% of the sample. The sample was PBMCs or a T cell subset sorted from them (not recorded which). Receptors originate from an adult woman who had mild COVID-19 (a few samples of this study predate the infection). The sample titles of this study are shuffled in the database, so cell type and time point are left out; the donor was told from shared clones.

This clonotype showed up many times. The rearrangement joins TRBV7-9 to TRBJ1-1; D is undetermined. Trimming cost V 3 bases and J 2 bases, with 7 bases left between them. The CDR3 contains 13 residues. Germline CDR1 SEHNR, CDR2 FQNEAQ (reference sequence). Here the CDR3 reads CASSFDANTEAFF. The CDR3 DNA follows: TGTGCCAGCAGCTTTGATGCAAACACTGAAGCTTTCTTT. Combining the CDR3 with reference TRBV7-9 and TRBJ1-1 gives the whole variable domain DTGVSQNPRHKITKRGQNVTFRCDPISEHNRLYWYRQTLGQGPEFLTYFQNEAQLEKSRLLSDRFSAERPKGSFSTLEIQRTEQGDSAMYLCASSFDANTEAFFGQGTRLTVV.

The sample holds a few counts of this clonotype. The gene calls are TRBV5-1 and TRBJ2-5, with a tentative D call TRBD1 (5 bases). Trimming stripped 0 bases from V and 2 bases from J, with 14 bases between. CDR3 size: 16 residues. Germline V CDR1 and CDR2: SGHRS, YFSETQ. DNA of the CDR3: TGCGCCAGCAGCTTGGAAGGGGTTGTGGGACAAGAGACCCAGTACTTC. It translates to CASSLEGVVGQETQYF.

The sample holds many counts of this clonotype. The rearrangement links TRBV7-6 to TRBJ1-5; D not certain. Germline lookup yields CDR1 SGHVS and CDR2 FNYEAQ. The CDR3 has 15 amino acids. V was cut by 5 bases and J by 0 bases, with 11 bases left in between. Here the CDR3 reads CASSLTGSSNQPQHF. CDR3 DNA: TGTGCCAGCAGCCTGACTGGAAGTAGCAATCAGCCCCAGCATTTT.

The rearrangement uses TRBV6-1 and TRBJ2-1; possibly TRBD1 or TRBD2 for D (6 bases each). V was cut by 1 base and J by 5 bases, with 12 bases left in between. The CDR3 loop spans 15 amino acids. Germline V CDR1 and CDR2: MNHNS, SASEGT. CDR3 sequence (DNA): TGTGCCAGCAGTGAAGTTCTAGGGGGGAACAATGAGCAGTTCTTC. Its protein is CASSEVLGGNNEQFF.

The chain combines TRBV12-2 with TRBJ2-1; the table assigns TRBD2, which was not confirmed against the DNA. TRBV12-2 has pseudogene status. CDR3 size: 14 residues. The CDR3 spells CASLTSGRVKEQFF. The CDR3 nucleotides are TGTGCAAGCCTAACTAGCGGGAGGGTAAAGGAGCAGTTCTTC.

This clonotype has a handful of counts. The CDR3 loop reads CASSKSGTGVYEQYF. The CDR3 coding sequence is TGTGCCAGTAGTAAATCCGGGACAGGGGTCTACGAGCAGTACTTC. The rearrangement joins TRBV19 to TRBJ2-7, with TRBD1 identical over 10 bases. V gave up 4 bases and J gave up 3 bases; unmatched junction bases: 6. Germline V gene sequence: CDR1 LNHDA, CDR2 SQIVND (reference sequence). This CDR3 is built from 15 residues.

J is TRBJ2-4 and V is TRBV7-3; 7 bases map to TRBD1. Germline CDR1 is SGHTA and CDR2 is FQGTGA. The V and J ends lost 0 bases and 3 bases, in that order; junction bases with no gene match: 5. This CDR3 has 16 residues. The CDR3 is CASSLTRQGFKNIQYF. CDR3 DNA sequence: TGTGCCAGCAGCTTAACCCGACAGGGATTCAAAAACATTCAGTACTTC.

The chain carries TRBV7-3 and TRBJ2-1, with D unclear. The V gene's germline CDR1 is SGHTA and CDR2 FQGTGA. This CDR3 has 13 residues. V was shortened by 0 bases and J by 4 bases, with 4 bases between the two germline ends. CDR3 nucleotide sequence: TGTGCCAGCAGCTTAACGCAGTACAATGAGCAGTTCTTC. Translation: CASSLTQYNEQFF.

This clonotype was observed a handful of times. The chain employs TRBV5-1 and TRBJ2-1, with 9 bases fitting TRBD1. The CDR3 is 17 residues long. The germline V gene has CDR1 SGHRS and CDR2 YFSETQ. V dropped 2 bases and J dropped 7; count of bases not matched to a gene: 13. The CDR3 spells CASSFGGLRDRENEQFF. CDR3 sequence (DNA): TGCGCCAGCAGCTTTGGGGGGCTCCGGGACAGGGAGAATGAGCAGTTCTTC.

The chain has TRBV7-3 and TRBJ2-6, with a tentative D call TRBD1 (5 bases). The CDR3 runs 18 residues. Trimming shortened V by 4 bases and J by 2 bases, and 18 bases separated the two germline ends. The germline CDR1 and CDR2 sequences are SGHTA and FQGTGA. This chain's CDR3 is CASSSTGFLRTGANVLTF. For the CDR3, the DNA is TGTGCCAGCAGCTCTACAGGCTTTCTACGGACTGGGGCCAACGTCCTGACTTTC.

This clonotype has just a few counts. This chain's CDR3 is CASRSFQNREQYF. The CDR3 DNA follows: TGTGCCAGCAGATCTTTCCAGAATCGCGAGCAGTACTTC. The genes are TRBV7-9 and TRBJ2-7; D gene ambiguous. Germline V lookup: CDR1 SEHNR, CDR2 FQNEAQ (reference sequence). V shed 6 bases and J shed 6 bases, with 15 bases lying between them. The CDR3 loop spans 13 amino acids.

This clonotype was seen a handful of times. The CDR3 coding sequence is TGTGCCAGCAGTTTAGGATTGGCTGACTATGGCTACACCTTC. It translates to CASSLGLADYGYTF. The chain links TRBV12-3 or TRBV12-4 to TRBJ1-2, with D hard to call. V lost 1 base and J 3 bases, leaving 9 bases between the germline ends. The CDR3 contains 14 residues.

In its sample, this clonotype was seen a few times. The gene calls are TRBV29-1 and TRBJ2-1; D possibly uses TRBD1 or TRBD2 (5 bases each). The V end was cut by 6 bases, the J end by 7 bases, with 19 bases between. Germline V gene data show CDR1 as SQVTM and CDR2 as ANQGSEA. The length of the CDR3 is 14 residues. The CDR3 DNA reads as TGCAGCGTCCCAGGGAGACTGGGGAAAAATGAGCAGTTCTTC. Translation gives CSVPGRLGKNEQFF.

This chain uses TRBV15 with TRBJ2-3; D is ambiguous. V was shortened by 8 bases and J by 6 bases, with 12 bases between the two germline ends. CDR3 length: 12 amino acids. Germline V gene lookup returns CDR1 LNHNV and CDR2 YYDKDF (reference sequence). CDR3 bases: TGTGCCACCGGAAGTGCCCGGGATACGCAGTATTTT. The encoded protein is CATGSARDTQYF.

This clonotype was seen a handful of times. The chain has TRBV12-3 or TRBV12-4 and TRBJ2-7, with 10 bases aligning to TRBD1. Losses at the gene ends were 5 bases for V and 0 bases for J; bases not matched to a gene: 7. The CDR3 length is 16 residues. The CDR3 DNA sequence: TGTGCCAGCAGTCCGACCGGGACAGGGGACTCCTACGAGCAGTACTTC. Protein: CASSPTGTGDSYEQYF.

This chain connects TRBV20-1 to TRBJ1-2, with D perhaps TRBD1 (5 bases). The CDR3 loop spans 14 amino acids. V was shortened by 7 bases and J by 4 bases, with 19 bases between the two germline ends. The germline V gene encodes CDR1 DFQATT and CDR2 SNEGSKA (reference sequence). The CDR3 coding sequence is TGCAGTGTCCTAGGGACCGCCAGGGTCTATGGCTACACCTTC. It is translated as CSVLGTARVYGYTF.

A word on this clonotype: Mismatch with germline at one junction end may stem from a read error. The chain is built from TRBV20-1 and TRBJ2-5; either TRBD1 or TRBD2 may fit D (5 bases each). This CDR3 spans 12 amino acids. Germline V CDR1 and CDR2: DFQATT, SNEGSKA (reference sequence). The CDR3 is CSARGDQETQYF. The CDR3 DNA follows: TGCAGTGCAAGAGGGGATCAAGAGACCCAGTACTTC.

This clonotype was counted only a few times. The rearrangement uses TRBV6-2 or TRBV6-3 and TRBJ2-5, with no clear D. This CDR3 is built from 11 residues. V was pared by 0 bases and J by 5 bases, with 1 base between. Germline V lookup: CDR1 MNHEY, CDR2 SVGEGT. The CDR3 sequence: CASSYSETQYF. CDR3 sequence (DNA): TGTGCCAGCAGTTACTCGGAGACCCAGTACTTC.

The chain uses TRBV9 and TRBJ2-7, with D possibly being TRBD1 or TRBD2 (6 bases each). This CDR3 has 16 amino acids. Germline loops: CDR1 SGDLS, CDR2 YYNGEE. The V gene lost 4 bases and the J gene lost 0 bases, with 17 bases spanning the gap. This CDR3 reads CASSPQGGLHSYEQYF. DNA for the CDR3: TGTGCCAGCAGCCCACAGGGAGGACTCCACTCCTACGAGCAGTACTTC. The whole variable domain, remainder taken from reference TRBV9 and TRBJ2-7, is DSGVTQTPKHLITATGQRVTLRCSPRSGDLSVYWYQQSLDQGLQFLIQYYNGEERAKGNILERFSAQQFPDLHSELNLSSLELGDSALYFCASSPQGGLHSYEQYFGPGTRLTVT.

The rearrangement uses TRBV27 and TRBJ1-5; TRBD1 is a possible D gene (6 bases). CDR1 and CDR2 from the germline V gene are MNHEY and SMNVEV (reference sequence). CDR3 size: 15 residues. The germline V and J ends were trimmed by 5 bases and 0 bases, with 11 bases remaining between them. The CDR3 DNA follows: TGTGCCAGCAGTGTCCGGACAGCTAGCAATCAGCCCCAGCATTTT. Its protein is CASSVRTASNQPQHF.

The J gene is TRBJ2-3, the V gene TRBV24-1; 9 bases match TRBD2. Trimming at V came to 4 bases and at J to 5 bases, leaving 6 bases not matched to a gene. Germline V CDR1 and CDR2: KGHDR, SFDVKD. The CDR3 is 15 amino acids. This CDR3 is CATSDLTSGGDTQYF. The CDR3 DNA reads as TGTGCCACCAGTGACCTGACTAGCGGTGGAGATACGCAGTATTTT.

This clonotype appeared a few times. The chain is built from TRBV5-4 and TRBJ1-4; no firm D call. There are 15 residues in the CDR3. Trimming took off 2 bases at V and 0 bases at J, with 8 bases between the two ends. The germline CDR1 and CDR2 sequences are SGHNT and YYREEE (reference sequence). The DNA for the CDR3 is TGTGCCAGCAGCTTTTCGCAGTCAACTAATGAAAAACTGTTTTTT. Its protein is CASSFSQSTNEKLFF.

V usage is TRBV29-1 and J usage is TRBJ2-1; D is possibly TRBD2 (6 bases). Trimming took 4 bases from V and 3 from J, leaving 19 bases between them. The CDR3 spans 16 residues. Per germline, CDR1 SQVTM and CDR2 ANQGSEA. CDR3 sequence: CSVAGTPTTFYNEQFF. The CDR3 coding sequence is TGCAGCGTTGCAGGGACTCCTACCACCTTCTACAATGAGCAGTTCTTC.

This clonotype was seen a handful of times. The V and J genes are TRBV10-2 and TRBJ1-5; 7 bases line up with TRBD1. The CDR3 extends over 15 amino acids. Trimming took 6 bases from V and 2 from J; bases not matched to a gene: 7. Germline loops: CDR1 WSHSY, CDR2 SAAADI. Written as DNA, the CDR3 is TGCGCCAGCAGGGTTAACAGGGGCGGCAATCAGCCCCAGCATTTT. It translates to CASRVNRGGNQPQHF.

A few counts support this clonotype. The chain recombines TRBV5-1 with TRBJ1-5, with D perhaps matching TRBD1 (5 bases). The CDR3 totals 15 residues. Trimming stripped 0 bases from V and 5 bases from J, with 12 bases between. CDR1 is SGHRS and CDR2 is YFSETQ in the germline V gene. In DNA form, the CDR3 reads TGCGCCAGCAGCTTGGGAGCGGGGGGATATCAGCCCCAGCATTTT. This sequence encodes CASSLGAGGYQPQHF.

This clonotype has ten or more counts. The chain combines TRBV20-1 with TRBJ2-3; 12 positions match TRBD2. CDR1 and CDR2 from the germline V gene are DFQATT and SNEGSKA (reference sequence). This CDR3 region has 17 residues. V shed 1 base, J shed 3 bases, and the junction held 8 bases outside the gene matches. The CDR3 here is CSARVGWTSGKTDTQYF. The CDR3 nucleotides are TGCAGTGCTAGAGTTGGTTGGACTAGCGGGAAAACAGATACGCAGTATTTT.